The sequence of this TCR beta chain was determined in a study of cytomegalovirus exposure and HLA in healthy donors. The germline V and J ends were trimmed by 3 bases and 4 bases, with 18 bases remaining between them. Germline loops: CDR1 SEHNR, CDR2 FQNEAQ (reference sequence). The CDR3 spans 16 residues. Study results and caveats: Across donors, most TCRs were seen rarely, yet some public ones were widespread. Three CMV-associated chains proved CMV antigen-specific in vitro. The authors enumerated 164 TCR beta chains as linked to cytomegalovirus. Reports showed the classifier diagnosing cytomegalovirus status with high specificity and sensitivity.

This clone was observed a handful of times. The antigen remains unidentified. Clones were sequenced by immunoSEQ multiplex PCR, and TCRdb holds only the in-frame ones, with some missing. The data contain approximately 160,000 clones, around 85% of them singletons. The sequenced material came from PBMCs. The receptor's source is a man younger than 40 in good health and CMV-seropositive. The V call is TRBV7-9, the J call TRBJ1-2; D not certain. The CDR3 nucleotides read TGTGCCAGCAGCTTCGGCATATACGGAGGACCCTATGGCTACACCTTC. This encodes CASSFGIYGGPYGYTF.